Listed here are 24 T cell receptor beta chains from one sample, sequenced in a study of CD8+ T cells in alopecia areata. Treatment in this sample: oral pan-JAK inhibitor, 5-10 mg twice daily. The authors extracted RNA and reverse transcribed it into cDNA as the sequencing template. Here immunoSEQ multiplex PCR was the method, and the copy in TCRdb shows in-frame clones only, minus some. This table holds 160,000 or so clones, about three fifths found once. The specimen was CD4+ T cells sorted from blood, collected at week 4, from a patient treated with tofacitinib. These receptors were obtained from a human donor with alopecia areata.

The rearrangement links TRBV5-1 to TRBJ2-7, with D hard to call. V was shortened by 2 bases and J by 2 bases, with 8 bases between the two germline ends. CDR3 size: 13 residues. Germline V gene sequence: CDR1 SGHRS, CDR2 YFSETQ. CDR3 protein: CASSFGSAYEQYF. DNA of the CDR3: TGCGCCAGCAGCTTTGGCTCAGCCTACGAGCAGTACTTC.

This clone occurred a few times. J is TRBJ2-3 and V is TRBV7-2; 10 bases map to TRBD2. The CDR3 loop spans 11 amino acids. V gave up 8 bases and J gave up 10 bases; unmatched junction bases: 3. Germline-derived CDR1 and CDR2 are SGHTA and FQGNSA. The CDR3 spells CASASGGSQYF. CDR3 nucleotides: TGTGCCAGCGCTAGCGGGGGATCGCAGTATTTT.

The chain couples TRBV30 to TRBJ1-4; D unclear. The V gene lost 3 bases and the J gene lost 6 bases, with 14 bases spanning the gap. The CDR3 covers 14 residues. Germline CDR1 GTSNPN, CDR2 SVGIG (reference sequence). The CDR3 nucleotides are TGTGCCTGGAGCGGGAGGCCAGTCCATGAAAAACTGTTTTTT. Amino acids: CAWSGRPVHEKLFF. The full variable domain, in which reference TRBV30 and TRBJ1-4 provide the parts outside the CDR3, is SQTIHQWPATLVQPVGSPLSLECTVEGTSNPNLYWYRQAAGRGLQLLFYSVGIGQISSEVPQNLSASRPQDRQFILSSKKLLLSDSGFYLCAWSGRPVHEKLFFGSGTQLSVL.

The chain joins TRBV6-5 to TRBJ2-7, with 10 bases matching TRBD1. Germline-derived CDR1 and CDR2 are MNHEY and SVGAGI. The CDR3 spans 16 residues. Trimming took 2 bases from V and 4 from J; bases not matched to a gene: 8. In nucleotides, the CDR3 is TGTGCCAGCAGTTACGTCGGGACAGGGGCGGGATACGAGCAGTACTTC. This translates into CASSYVGTGAGYEQYF.

This chain joins TRBV11-1 and TRBJ2-7; maybe TRBD1 (6 bases). The germline CDR1 and CDR2 sequences are SGHAT and FQDESV (reference sequence). The CDR3 spans 13 residues. Trimming stripped 3 bases from V and 1 base from J, with 7 bases between. CDR3 protein: CASSFQGSYEQYF. CDR3 DNA sequence: TGTGCCAGCAGCTTCCAGGGGTCCTACGAGCAGTACTTC.

This CDR3 reads CAWSIRGMNTEAFF. DNA for the CDR3: TGTGCCTGGAGTATCAGGGGGATGAACACTGAAGCTTTCTTT. The genes are TRBV30 and TRBJ1-1; TRBD1 agrees at 7 bases. Germline V gene lookup returns CDR1 GTSNPN and CDR2 SVGIG (reference sequence). The ends lost 2 bases at V and 0 bases at J; junction bases unmatched: 3. The CDR3 runs 14 residues.

The rearrangement uses TRBV5-4 and TRBJ2-5; no definite D call. The germline V gene encodes CDR1 SGHNT and CDR2 YYREEE (reference sequence). The V gene lost 0 bases and the J gene lost 4 bases, with 13 bases spanning the gap. The CDR3 is made up of 15 amino acids. The CDR3 sequence is CASSLERWLRETQYF. The CDR3 region has the DNA TGTGCCAGCAGCTTGGAACGGTGGCTACGAGAGACCCAGTACTTC.

This clone occurred a few times. The CDR3 sequence is CSVTGGKGLYGYTF. The CDR3 region has the DNA TGCAGCGTCACAGGTGGGAAGGGACTCTATGGCTACACCTTC. The chain uses TRBV29-1 and TRBJ1-2, with D tentatively TRBD1 (5 bases). The V end was cut by 6 bases, the J end by 4 bases, with 18 bases between. CDR1 and CDR2 (germline): SQVTM, ANQGSEA. There are 14 residues in the CDR3.

This chain joins TRBV6-1 and TRBJ2-4, with D maybe TRBD1 (6 bases). Germline V gene lookup returns CDR1 MNHNS and CDR2 SASEGT. Trimming removed 7 bases at V and 7 bases at J, with 17 bases between. The CDR3 extends over 14 amino acids. The CDR3 sequence is CASTIDWGPNIQYF. The CDR3 DNA follows: TGTGCCAGCACCATCGATTGGGGGCCTAACATTCAGTACTTC.

The chain's CDR3 is CASSPDHTDTQYF. The DNA for the CDR3 is TGTGCCAGCTCACCGGATCACACAGATACGCAGTATTTT. This rearrangement joins TRBV18 to TRBJ2-3, with unresolved D. V dropped 3 bases and J dropped 2 bases, with 6 bases sitting between them. The CDR3 length is 13 residues. Germline assignment: CDR1 KGHSH and CDR2 LQKENI.

The rearrangement joins TRBV7-9 to TRBJ1-2; D remains unclear. Trimming shortened V by 5 bases and J by 8 bases, and 15 bases separated the two germline ends. The V gene's germline CDR1 is SEHNR and CDR2 FQNEAQ (reference sequence). This CDR3 comprises 13 residues. The CDR3 nucleotides are TGTGCCAGCAGCCCTCGGAAGACCCAGGGCTACACCTTC. Its translation: CASSPRKTQGYTF. Using reference TRBV7-9 and TRBJ1-2 for the parts outside the CDR3, the full variable domain is DTGVSQNPRHKITKRGQNVTFRCDPISEHNRLYWYRQTLGQGPEFLTYFQNEAQLEKSRLLSDRFSAERPKGSFSTLEIQRTEQGDSAMYLCASSPRKTQGYTFGSGTRLTVV.

This chain joins TRBV9 and TRBJ2-6; maybe TRBD1 (6 bases). V lost 4 bases to trimming and J lost 1 base, with 9 bases between them. Per germline, CDR1 SGDLS and CDR2 YYNGEE. This CDR3 has 15 amino acids. The chain's CDR3 is CASSQQGSGANVLTF. CDR3 DNA sequence: TGTGCCAGCAGCCAACAGGGATCTGGGGCCAACGTCCTGACTTTC.

V gene TRBV29-1 combines with J gene TRBJ2-2; tentatively, D is TRBD2 (5 bases). Trimming removed 5 bases at V and 4 bases at J, with 14 bases between. CDR3 length equals 14 residues. Germline V lookup: CDR1 SQVTM, CDR2 ANQGSEA. The CDR3 DNA follows: TGCAGCGTTCGGAAGGACGCGGGCACCGGGGAGCTGTTTTTT. It is translated as CSVRKDAGTGELFF.

This clone occurred a few times. The CDR3 spells CASSLAGGLGYEQYF. CDR3 nucleotides: TGTGCCAGCAGCCTAGCGGGGGGCCTGGGATACGAGCAGTACTTC. The chain carries TRBV7-3 and TRBJ2-7; 11 bases line up with TRBD2. The V segment lost 5 bases and the J segment 4 bases; nucleotides outside the gene matches: 7. The germline gives CDR1 SGHTA, CDR2 FQGTGA. This CDR3 has 15 amino acids.

The rearrangement uses TRBV11-1 and TRBJ2-1; D ambiguous. The germline V gene has CDR1 SGHAT and CDR2 FQDESV (reference sequence). CDR3 length: 17 amino acids. The V end was cut by 4 bases, the J end by 4 bases, with 20 bases between. CDR3 nucleotides: TGTGCCAGCAGCTCCCTAAAGCTTGCAATTACGTACAATGAGCAGTTCTTC. This sequence encodes CASSSLKLAITYNEQFF. The full variable domain, with the rest looked up from reference TRBV11-1 and TRBJ2-1, is EAEVAQSPRYKITEKSQAVAFWCDPISGHATLYWYRQILGQGPELLVQFQDESVVDDSQLPKDRFSAERLKGVDSTLKIQPAELGDSAMYLCASSSLKLAITYNEQFFGPGTRLTVL.

This clone was seen only a few times. The rearrangement links TRBV29-1 to TRBJ2-1, with D unresolved. The CDR3 has 13 amino acids. CDR1 SQVTM and CDR2 ANQGSEA come from the germline V gene. V was trimmed by 2 bases and J by 3 bases, leaving 8 bases between them. The chain's CDR3 is CSVEKANYNEQFF. CDR3 nucleotide sequence: TGCAGCGTTGAAAAAGCGAACTACAATGAGCAGTTCTTC.

As for this clone: Other DNA sequences in the sample encode the same CDR3. This chain uses TRBV2 with TRBJ2-6; D might be TRBD1 (5 bases). CDR3 length: 14 amino acids. CDR1 and CDR2 (germline): SNHLY, FYNNEI. Trimming pared 3 bases from V and 4 bases from J, leaving 7 bases between. Written as DNA, the CDR3 is TGTGCCAGCAGTGACAGGGCGGGGGCCAACGTCCTGACTTTC. Translated: CASSDRAGANVLTF. The full variable domain, completed using reference TRBV2 and TRBJ2-6, is EPEVTQTPSHQVTQMGQEVILRCVPISNHLYFYWYRQILGQKVEFLVSFYNNEISEKSEIFDDQFSVERPDGSNFTLKIRSTKLEDSAMYFCASSDRAGANVLTFGAGSRLTVL.

The chain has TRBV20-1 and TRBJ2-7; perhaps TRBD2 as D (6 bases). The CDR3 is 11 residues long. The V gene lost 6 bases and the J gene lost 5 bases, with 11 bases spanning the gap. Germline assignment: CDR1 DFQATT and CDR2 SNEGSKA (reference sequence). The CDR3 nucleotides are TGCAGTGCACGCTGGGGGGACGAGCAGTACTTC. It codes for CSARWGDEQYF.

V and J are TRBV29-1 and TRBJ2-5; TRBD1 matches at 8 bases. The CDR3 is 16 residues long. Germline CDR1 is SQVTM and CDR2 is ANQGSEA. Germline trimming cut 7 bases from V and 3 bases from J; bases unmatched to any gene: 16. As DNA, the CDR3 is TGCAGCGCAGTCAACACAGGGGGGAGTTGGGAAGAGACCCAGTACTTC. Its translation: CSAVNTGGSWEETQYF. The complete variable domain, with remaining parts taken from reference TRBV29-1 and TRBJ2-5, reads SAVISQKPSRDICQRGTSLTIQCQVDSQVTMMFWYRQQPGQSLTLIATANQGSEATYESGFVIDKFPISRPNLTFSTLTVSNMSPEDSSIYLCSAVNTGGSWEETQYFGPGTRLLVL.

This chain connects TRBV9 to TRBJ1-2; D not resolved. CDR1 is SGDLS, CDR2 YYNGEE, per germline. Trimming took 0 bases from V and 8 from J, leaving 8 bases between them. The CDR3 contains 12 residues. The CDR3 region has the DNA TGTGCCAGCAGCGTAGATTATGGGGGCTACACCTTC. This sequence encodes CASSVDYGGYTF.

This chain joins TRBV30 and TRBJ1-1, with D tentatively TRBD1 (5 bases). Germline values: CDR1 GTSNPN, CDR2 SVGIG (reference sequence). CDR3 size: 13 residues. Between the trimmed V and J ends, which lost 4 bases and 2 bases, there was a span of 11 bases. The chain's CDR3 is CAWKQGPNTEAFF. In DNA form, the CDR3 reads TGTGCCTGGAAGCAGGGCCCCAACACTGAAGCTTTCTTT.

This clone has a handful of counts. Given a much more abundant clone one base away, this may be a read error. Other DNA sequences of this sample code for an identical CDR3. The chain is built from TRBV4-1 and TRBJ2-5, with 8 positions matching TRBD2. After removal of 3 bases from V and 4 bases from J, the junction contained 7 bases not matched to a gene. The germline V gene encodes CDR1 MGHRA and CDR2 YSYEKL. The CDR3 covers 15 residues. The CDR3 region is CASSHPASGSETQYF. The DNA for the CDR3 is TGCGCCAGCAGCCACCCGGCTAGCGGGTCAGAGACCCAGTACTTC.

V gene TRBV5-1 combines with J gene TRBJ1-1, with D maybe TRBD1 (5 bases). Deletions cut 4 bases from V and 1 base from J, with 11 bases between. Per germline, CDR1 SGHRS and CDR2 YFSETQ. The CDR3 contains 14 residues. The DNA of the CDR3 is TGCGCCAGCAGCCCCGGAGACAGGAACACTGAAGCTTTCTTT. This translates into CASSPGDRNTEAFF. Full variable domain (outside the CDR3, taken from reference TRBV5-1 and TRBJ1-1): KAGVTQTPRYLIKTRGQQVTLSCSPISGHRSVSWYQQTPGQGLQFLFEYFSETQRNKGNFPGRFSGRQFSNSRSEMNVSTLELGDSALYLCASSPGDRNTEAFFGQGTRLTVV.

CDR3 residues: CSVSEGLTQYF. The CDR3 DNA follows: TGCAGCGTTAGCGAGGGATTGACCCAGTACTTC. V and J are TRBV29-1 and TRBJ2-5; a weak D match, TRBD2 (5 bases). Germline values: CDR1 SQVTM, CDR2 ANQGSEA. V lost 5 bases to trimming and J lost 7 bases, with 11 bases between them. The CDR3 length is 11 residues.